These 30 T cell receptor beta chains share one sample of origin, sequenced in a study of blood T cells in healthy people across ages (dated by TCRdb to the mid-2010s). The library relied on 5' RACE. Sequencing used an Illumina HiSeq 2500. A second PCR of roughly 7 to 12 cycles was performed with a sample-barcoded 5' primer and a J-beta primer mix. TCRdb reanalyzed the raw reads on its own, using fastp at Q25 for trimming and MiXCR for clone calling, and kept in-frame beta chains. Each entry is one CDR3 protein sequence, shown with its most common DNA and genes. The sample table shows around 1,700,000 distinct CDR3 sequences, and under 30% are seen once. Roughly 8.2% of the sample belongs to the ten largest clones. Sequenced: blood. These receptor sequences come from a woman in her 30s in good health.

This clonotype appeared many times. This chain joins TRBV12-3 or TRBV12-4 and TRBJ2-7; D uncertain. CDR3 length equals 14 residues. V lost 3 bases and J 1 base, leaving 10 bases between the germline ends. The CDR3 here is CASSFSTVSYEQYF. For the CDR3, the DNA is TGTGCCAGCAGTTTCTCAACAGTTTCCTACGAGCAGTACTTC.

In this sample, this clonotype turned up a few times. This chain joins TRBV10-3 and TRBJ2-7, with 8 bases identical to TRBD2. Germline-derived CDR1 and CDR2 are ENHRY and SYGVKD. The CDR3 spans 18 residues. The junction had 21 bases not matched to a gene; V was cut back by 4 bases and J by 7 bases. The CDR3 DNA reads TGTGCCATCAGTGCTAACCCCGGGACTAGACCTGCGGGGGATGAGCAGTACTTC. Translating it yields CAISANPGTRPAGDEQYF.

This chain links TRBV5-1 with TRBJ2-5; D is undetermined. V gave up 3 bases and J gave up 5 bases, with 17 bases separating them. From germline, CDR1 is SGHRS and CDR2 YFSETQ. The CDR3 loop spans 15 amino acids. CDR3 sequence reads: CASSWAPGVEETQYF. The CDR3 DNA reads TGCGCCAGCAGCTGGGCTCCCGGTGTCGAGGAGACCCAGTACTTC.

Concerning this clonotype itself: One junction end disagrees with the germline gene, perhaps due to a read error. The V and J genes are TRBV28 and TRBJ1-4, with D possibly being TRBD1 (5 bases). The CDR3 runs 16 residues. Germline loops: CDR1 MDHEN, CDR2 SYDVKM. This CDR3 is CASSPSWGETNEKLFF. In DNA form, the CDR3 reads TGTGCCAGCAGTCCTTCATGGGGGGAAACTAATGAAAAGCTGTTTTTT. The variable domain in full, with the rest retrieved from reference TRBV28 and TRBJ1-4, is DVKVTQSSRYLVKRTGEKVFLECVQDMDHENMFWYRQDPGLGLRLIYFSYDVKMKEKGDIPEGYSVSREKKERFSLILESASTNQTSMYLCASSPSWGETNEKLFFGSGTQLSVL.

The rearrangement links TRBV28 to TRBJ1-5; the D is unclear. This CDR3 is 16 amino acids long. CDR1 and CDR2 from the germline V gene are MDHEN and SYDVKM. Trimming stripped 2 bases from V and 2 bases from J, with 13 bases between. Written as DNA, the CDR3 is TGTGCCAGCAGTTTACCCCACCTGTCAGGCAATCAGCCCCAGCATTTT. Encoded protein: CASSLPHLSGNQPQHF.

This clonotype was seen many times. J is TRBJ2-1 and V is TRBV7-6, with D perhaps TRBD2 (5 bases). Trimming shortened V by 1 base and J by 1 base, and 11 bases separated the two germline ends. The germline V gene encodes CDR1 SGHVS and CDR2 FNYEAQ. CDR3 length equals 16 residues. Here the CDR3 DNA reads TGTGCCAGCAGCTTAGAAGGCCAGCGGTCCTACAATGAGCAGTTCTTC. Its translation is CASSLEGQRSYNEQFF.

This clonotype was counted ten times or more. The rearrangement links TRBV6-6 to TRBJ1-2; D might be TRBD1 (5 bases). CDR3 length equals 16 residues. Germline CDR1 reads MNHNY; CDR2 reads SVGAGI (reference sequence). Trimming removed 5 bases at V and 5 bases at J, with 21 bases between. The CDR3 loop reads CASSTNPGLPPYGYTF. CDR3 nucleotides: TGTGCCAGCAGTACAAACCCGGGACTACCACCTTATGGCTACACCTTC.

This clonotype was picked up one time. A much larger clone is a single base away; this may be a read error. This chain's CDR3 is CASSKSQGAETRYF. The CDR3 DNA reads as TGCGCCAGCAGCAAATCACAGGGGGCAGAGACCCGGTACTTC. This rearrangement joins TRBV5-1 to TRBJ2-5; 9 bases map to TRBD1. This CDR3 spans 14 amino acids. Germline loops: CDR1 SGHRS, CDR2 YFSETQ.

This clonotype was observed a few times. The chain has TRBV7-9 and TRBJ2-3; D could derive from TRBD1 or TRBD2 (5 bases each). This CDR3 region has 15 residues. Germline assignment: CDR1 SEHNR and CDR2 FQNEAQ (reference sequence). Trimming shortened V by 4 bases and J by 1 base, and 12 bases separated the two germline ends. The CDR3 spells CASSWDLQGTDTQYF. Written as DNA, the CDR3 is TGTGCCAGCAGCTGGGACCTTCAGGGCACAGATACGCAGTATTTT.

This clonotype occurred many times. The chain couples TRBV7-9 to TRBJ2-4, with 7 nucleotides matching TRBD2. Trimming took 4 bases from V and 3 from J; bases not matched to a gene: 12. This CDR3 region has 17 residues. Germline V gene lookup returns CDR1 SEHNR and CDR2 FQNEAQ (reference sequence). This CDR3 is CASSSWGGSGNKNIQYF. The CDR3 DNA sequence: TGTGCCAGCAGCTCCTGGGGGGGTAGCGGCAACAAAAACATTCAGTACTTC.

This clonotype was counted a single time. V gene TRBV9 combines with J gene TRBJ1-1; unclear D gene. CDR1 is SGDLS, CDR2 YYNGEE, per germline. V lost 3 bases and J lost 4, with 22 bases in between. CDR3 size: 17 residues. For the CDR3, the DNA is TGTGCCAGCAGCGCGACGTCCGGGTACTCTTTTAGCACTGAAGCTTTCTTT. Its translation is CASSATSGYSFSTEAFF.

This CDR3 reads CSAWHSGANVLTF. Here the CDR3 DNA reads TGCAGTGCGTGGCATTCTGGGGCCAACGTCCTGACTTTC. This chain links TRBV20-1 with TRBJ2-6; D gene ambiguous. The V gene's germline CDR1 is DFQATT and CDR2 SNEGSKA (reference sequence). The CDR3 extends over 13 amino acids. Trimming removed 6 bases from V and 1 base from J, with 7 bases in between.

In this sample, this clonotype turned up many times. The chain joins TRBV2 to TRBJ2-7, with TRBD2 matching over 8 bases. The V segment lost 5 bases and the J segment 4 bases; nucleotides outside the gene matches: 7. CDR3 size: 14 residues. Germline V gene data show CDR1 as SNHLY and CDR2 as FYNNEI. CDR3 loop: CASSSGLAGYEQYF. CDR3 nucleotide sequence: TGTGCCAGCAGTTCCGGACTAGCAGGTTACGAGCAGTACTTC.

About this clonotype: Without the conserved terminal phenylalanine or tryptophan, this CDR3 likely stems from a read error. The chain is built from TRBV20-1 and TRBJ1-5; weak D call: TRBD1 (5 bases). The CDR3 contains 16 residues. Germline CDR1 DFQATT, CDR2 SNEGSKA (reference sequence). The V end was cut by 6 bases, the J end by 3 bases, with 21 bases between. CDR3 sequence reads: CSARDSGSGNNQPQHC. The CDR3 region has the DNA TGCAGTGCGCGGGACTCCGGGTCGGGTAACAATCAGCCCCAGCATTGT.

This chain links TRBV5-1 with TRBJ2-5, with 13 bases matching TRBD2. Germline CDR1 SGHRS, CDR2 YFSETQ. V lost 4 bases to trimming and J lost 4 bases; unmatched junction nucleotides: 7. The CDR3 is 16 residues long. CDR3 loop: CASSLILAGGRETQYF. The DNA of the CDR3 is TGCGCCAGCAGCCTAATACTAGCGGGGGGGAGAGAGACCCAGTACTTC.

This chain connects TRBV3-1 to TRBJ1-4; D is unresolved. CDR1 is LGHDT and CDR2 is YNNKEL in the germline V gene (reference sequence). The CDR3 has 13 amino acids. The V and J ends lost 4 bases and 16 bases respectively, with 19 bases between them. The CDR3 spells CASSPTSAGGPFF. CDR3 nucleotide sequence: TGTGCCAGCAGCCCAACCTCTGCGGGAGGACCGTTTTTT.

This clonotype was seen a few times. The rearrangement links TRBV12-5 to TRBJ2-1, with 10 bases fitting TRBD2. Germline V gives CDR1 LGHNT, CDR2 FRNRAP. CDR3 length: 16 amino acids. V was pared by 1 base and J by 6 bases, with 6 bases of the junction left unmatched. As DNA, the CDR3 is TGTGCTAGTGGTTTGGCTACTAGCGGGAAGTCCAATGAGCAGTTCTTC. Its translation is CASGLATSGKSNEQFF.

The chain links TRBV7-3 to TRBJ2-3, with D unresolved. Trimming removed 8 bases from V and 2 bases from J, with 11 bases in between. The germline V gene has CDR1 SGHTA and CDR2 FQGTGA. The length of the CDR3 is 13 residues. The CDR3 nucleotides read TGTGCCAGCGGAAGCGCCAACACAGATACGCAGTATTTT. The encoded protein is CASGSANTDTQYF.

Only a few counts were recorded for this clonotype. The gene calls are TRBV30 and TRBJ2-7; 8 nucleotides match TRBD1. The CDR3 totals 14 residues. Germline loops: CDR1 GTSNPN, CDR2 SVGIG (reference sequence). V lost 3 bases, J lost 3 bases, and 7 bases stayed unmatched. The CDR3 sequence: CAWRGRGRIYEQYF. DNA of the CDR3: TGTGCCTGGAGAGGCAGGGGGCGAATCTACGAGCAGTACTTC.

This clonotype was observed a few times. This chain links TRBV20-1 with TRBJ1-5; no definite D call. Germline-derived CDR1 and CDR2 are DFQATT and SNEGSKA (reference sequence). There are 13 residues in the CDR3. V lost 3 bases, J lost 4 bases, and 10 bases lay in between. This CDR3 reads CSASSVNNQPQHF. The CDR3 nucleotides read TGCAGTGCTAGCTCAGTGAATAATCAGCCCCAGCATTTT.

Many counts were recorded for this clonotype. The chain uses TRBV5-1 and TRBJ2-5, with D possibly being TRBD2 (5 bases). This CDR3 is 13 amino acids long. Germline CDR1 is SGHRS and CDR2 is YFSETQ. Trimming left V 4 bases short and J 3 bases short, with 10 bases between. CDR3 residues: CASSPEGEETQYF. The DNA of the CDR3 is TGCGCCAGCAGCCCCGAGGGCGAAGAGACCCAGTACTTC.

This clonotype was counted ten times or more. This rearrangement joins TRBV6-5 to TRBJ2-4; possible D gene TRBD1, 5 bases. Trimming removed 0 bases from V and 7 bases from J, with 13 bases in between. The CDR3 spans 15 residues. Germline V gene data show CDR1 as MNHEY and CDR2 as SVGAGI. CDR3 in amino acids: CASSYSREARNIQYF. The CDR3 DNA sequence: TGTGCCAGCAGTTACTCCAGGGAAGCCAGGAACATTCAGTACTTC.

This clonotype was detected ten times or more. The CDR3 loop reads CASSLAQRYEQYF. The CDR3 DNA follows: TGTGCCAGCAGCTTAGCACAGCGCTACGAGCAGTACTTC. The V call is TRBV7-9, the J call TRBJ2-7; D gene unclear. This CDR3 region has 13 residues. Trimming stripped 0 bases from V and 3 bases from J, with 6 bases between. Germline assignment: CDR1 SEHNR and CDR2 FQNEAQ (reference sequence).

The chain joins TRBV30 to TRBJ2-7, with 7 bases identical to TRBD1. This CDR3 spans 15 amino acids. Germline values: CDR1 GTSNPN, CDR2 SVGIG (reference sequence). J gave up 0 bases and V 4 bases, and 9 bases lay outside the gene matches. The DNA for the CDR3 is TGTGCCTGGAAAGTTCGACAGGGCCACTCCTACGAGCAGTACTTC. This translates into CAWKVRQGHSYEQYF.

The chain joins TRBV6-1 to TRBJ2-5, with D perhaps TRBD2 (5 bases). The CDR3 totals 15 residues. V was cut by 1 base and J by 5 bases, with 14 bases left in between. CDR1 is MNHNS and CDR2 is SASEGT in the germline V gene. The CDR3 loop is CASSEGTIGGETQYF. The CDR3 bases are TGTGCCAGCAGTGAAGGGACGATCGGCGGGGAGACCCAGTACTTC.

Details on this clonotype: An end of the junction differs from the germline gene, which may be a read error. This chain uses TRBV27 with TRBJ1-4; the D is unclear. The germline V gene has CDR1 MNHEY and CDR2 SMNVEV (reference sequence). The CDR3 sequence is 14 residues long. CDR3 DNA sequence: TGTGCCGGCAGTCCCGCAGGCTTCAATGAAAAACTGTTTTTT. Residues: CAGSPAGFNEKLFF.

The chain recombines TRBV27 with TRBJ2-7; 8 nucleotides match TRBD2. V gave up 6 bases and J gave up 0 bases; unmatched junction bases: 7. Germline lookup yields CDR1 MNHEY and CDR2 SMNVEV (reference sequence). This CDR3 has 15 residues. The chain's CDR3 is CASSQTGGSSYEQYF. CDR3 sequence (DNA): TGTGCCAGCAGCCAAACGGGGGGGAGCTCCTACGAGCAGTACTTC.

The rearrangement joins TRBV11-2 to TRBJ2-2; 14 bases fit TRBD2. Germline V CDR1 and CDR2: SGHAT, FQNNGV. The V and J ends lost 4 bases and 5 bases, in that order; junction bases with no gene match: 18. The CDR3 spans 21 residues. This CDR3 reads CASSCKLTSGRATAETGELFF. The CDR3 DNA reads TGTGCCAGCAGCTGTAAACTGACTAGCGGGAGGGCCACGGCGGAGACCGGGGAGCTGTTTTTT.

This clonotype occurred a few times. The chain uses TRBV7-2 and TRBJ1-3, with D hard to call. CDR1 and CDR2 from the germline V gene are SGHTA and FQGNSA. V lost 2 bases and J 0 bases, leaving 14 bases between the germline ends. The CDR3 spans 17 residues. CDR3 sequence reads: CASSLYAGDSSGNTIYF. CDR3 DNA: TGTGCCAGCAGCTTATACGCCGGGGATAGCTCTGGAAACACCATATATTTT. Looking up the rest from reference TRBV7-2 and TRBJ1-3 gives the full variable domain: GAGVSQSPSNKVTEKGKDVELRCDPISGHTALYWYRQSLGQGLEFLIYFQGNSAPDKSGLPSDRFSAERTGGSVSTLTIQRTQQEDSAVYLCASSLYAGDSSGNTIYFGEGSWLTVV.

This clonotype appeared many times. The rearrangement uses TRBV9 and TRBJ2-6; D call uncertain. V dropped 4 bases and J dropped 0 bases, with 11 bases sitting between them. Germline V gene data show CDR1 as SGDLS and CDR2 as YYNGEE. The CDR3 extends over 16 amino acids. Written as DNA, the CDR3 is TGTGCCAGCAGCACCACACCTAGCTCTGGGGCCAACGTCCTGACTTTC. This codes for CASSTTPSSGANVLTF.